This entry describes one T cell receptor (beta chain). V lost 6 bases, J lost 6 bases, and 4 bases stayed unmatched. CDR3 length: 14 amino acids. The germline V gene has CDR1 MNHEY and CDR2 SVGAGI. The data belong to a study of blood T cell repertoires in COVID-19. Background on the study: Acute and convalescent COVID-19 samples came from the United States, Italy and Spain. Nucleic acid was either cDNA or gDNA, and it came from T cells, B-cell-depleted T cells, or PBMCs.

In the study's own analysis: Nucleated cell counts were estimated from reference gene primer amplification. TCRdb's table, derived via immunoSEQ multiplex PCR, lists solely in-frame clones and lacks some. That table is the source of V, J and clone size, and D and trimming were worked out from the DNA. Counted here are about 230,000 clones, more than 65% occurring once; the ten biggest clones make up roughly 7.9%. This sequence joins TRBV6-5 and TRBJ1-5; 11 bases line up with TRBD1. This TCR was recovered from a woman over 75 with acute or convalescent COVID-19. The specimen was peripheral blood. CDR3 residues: CASSGQGATQPQHF. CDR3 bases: TGTGCCAGCAGCGGACAGGGGGCAACTCAGCCCCAGCATTTT.